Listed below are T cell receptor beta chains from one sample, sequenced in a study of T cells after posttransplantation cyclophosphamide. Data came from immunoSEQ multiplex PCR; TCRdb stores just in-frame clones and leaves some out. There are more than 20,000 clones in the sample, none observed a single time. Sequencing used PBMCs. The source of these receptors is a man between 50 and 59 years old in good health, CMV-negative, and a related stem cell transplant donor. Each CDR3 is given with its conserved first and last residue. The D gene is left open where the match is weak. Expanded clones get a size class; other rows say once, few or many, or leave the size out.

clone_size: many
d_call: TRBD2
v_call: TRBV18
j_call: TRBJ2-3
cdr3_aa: CASSPTGGAADTQYF
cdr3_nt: TGTGCCAGCTCACCAACGGGGGGGGCGGCAGATACGCAGTATTTT

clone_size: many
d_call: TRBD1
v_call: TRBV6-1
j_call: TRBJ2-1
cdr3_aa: CASSVDRTTEQFF
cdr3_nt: TGTGCCAGCAGTGTGGACAGGACCACTGAGCAGTTCTTC

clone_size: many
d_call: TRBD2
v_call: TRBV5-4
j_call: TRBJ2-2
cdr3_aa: CASTPRGGALDTGELFF
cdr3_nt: TGTGCCAGCACCCCCCGCGGGGGGGCTCTCGACACCGGGGAGCTGTTTTTT

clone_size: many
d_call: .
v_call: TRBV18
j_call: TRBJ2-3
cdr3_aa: CASSSPQGRKDTQYF
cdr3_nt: TGTGCCAGCTCATCCCCGCAGGGTAGGAAAGATACGCAGTATTTT

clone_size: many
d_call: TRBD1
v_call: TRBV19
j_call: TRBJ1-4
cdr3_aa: CASSDRDRRNEKLFF
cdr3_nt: TGTGCCAGTAGTGACCGGGACAGGAGGAATGAAAAACTGTTTTTT

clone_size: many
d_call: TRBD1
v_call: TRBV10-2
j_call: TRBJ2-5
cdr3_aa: CASRQGAQETQYF
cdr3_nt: TGCGCCAGCAGGCAGGGGGCCCAAGAGACCCAGTACTTC

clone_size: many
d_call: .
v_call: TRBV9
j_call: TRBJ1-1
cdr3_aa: CASSVGQDIGNTEAFF
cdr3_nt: TGTGCCAGCAGCGTAGGCCAGGACATTGGGAACACTGAAGCTTTCTTT

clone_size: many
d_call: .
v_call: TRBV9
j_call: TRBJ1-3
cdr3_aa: CASSVAGMDSLLSGNTIYF
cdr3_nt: TGTGCCAGCAGCGTAGCTGGCATGGACTCCTTGTTATCTGGAAACACCATATATTTT

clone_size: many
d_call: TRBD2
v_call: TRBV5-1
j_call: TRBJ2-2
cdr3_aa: CASSPTTTSGNTGELFF
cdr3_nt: TGCGCCAGCAGCCCTACTACGACTAGCGGGAACACCGGGGAGCTGTTTTTT

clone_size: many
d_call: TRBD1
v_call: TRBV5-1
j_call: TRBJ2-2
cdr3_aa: CASSRQGGSTGELFF
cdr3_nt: TGCGCCAGCAGCCGACAGGGGGGGAGCACCGGGGAGCTGTTTTTT

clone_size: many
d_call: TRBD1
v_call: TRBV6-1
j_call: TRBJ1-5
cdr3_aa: CASSEGEGGGNQPQHF
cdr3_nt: TGTGCCAGCAGTGAAGGGGAAGGGGGCGGCAATCAGCCCCAGCATTTT

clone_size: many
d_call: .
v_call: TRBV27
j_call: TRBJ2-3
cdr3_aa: CASSLVRNSLTDTQYF
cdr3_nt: TGTGCCAGCAGTTTGGTTCGAAATAGCCTGACAGATACGCAGTATTTT

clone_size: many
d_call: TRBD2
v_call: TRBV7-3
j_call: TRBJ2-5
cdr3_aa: CASSLGPSGGQETQYF
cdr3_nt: TGTGCCAGCAGCTTGGGTCCTAGCGGGGGGCAGGAGACCCAGTACTTC

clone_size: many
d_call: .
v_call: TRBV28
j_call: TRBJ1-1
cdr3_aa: CASSLITVNTEAFF
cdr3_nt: TGTGCCAGCAGTTTGATTACGGTGAACACTGAAGCTTTCTTT

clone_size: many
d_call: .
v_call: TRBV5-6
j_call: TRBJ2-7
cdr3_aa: CASSHRVRYEQYF
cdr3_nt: TGTGCCAGCAGCCACAGGGTGCGCTACGAGCAGTACTTC

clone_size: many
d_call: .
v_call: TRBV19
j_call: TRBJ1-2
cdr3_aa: CASFGGAYGYTF
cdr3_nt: TGTGCCAGTTTTGGGGGGGCCTATGGCTACACCTTC

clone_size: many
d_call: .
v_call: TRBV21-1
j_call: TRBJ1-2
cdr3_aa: CASSTRRDRGNYGYTF
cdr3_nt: TGTGCCAGCAGCACGCGACGGGACAGGGGGAACTATGGCTACACCTTC

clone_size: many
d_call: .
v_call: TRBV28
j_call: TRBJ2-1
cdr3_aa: CASSPPTGNTVQFF
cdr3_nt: TGTGCCAGCAGTCCCCCAACAGGCAATACGGTGCAGTTCTTC

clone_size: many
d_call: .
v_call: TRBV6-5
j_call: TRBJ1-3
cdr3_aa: CTTQGAGNTIYF
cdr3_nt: TGTACAACGCAAGGGGCTGGAAACACCATATATTTT

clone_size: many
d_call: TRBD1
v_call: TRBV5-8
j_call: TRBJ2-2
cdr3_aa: CASSLGTGNTGELFF
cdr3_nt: TGTGCCAGCAGCTTGGGGACAGGGAACACCGGGGAGCTGTTTTTT

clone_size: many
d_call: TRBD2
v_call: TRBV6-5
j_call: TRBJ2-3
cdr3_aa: CASGKLAGVVDTQYF
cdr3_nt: TGTGCCAGCGGGAAACTAGCGGGAGTCGTAGATACGCAGTATTTT

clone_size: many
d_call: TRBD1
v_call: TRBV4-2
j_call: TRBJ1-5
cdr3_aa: CASSQDGVAGGQPQHF
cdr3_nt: TGTGCCAGCAGCCAAGATGGGGTCGCAGGGGGGCAGCCCCAGCATTTT

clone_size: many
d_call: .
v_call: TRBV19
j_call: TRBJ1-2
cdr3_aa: CASSFGQYNYGYTF
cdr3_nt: TGTGCCAGTAGTTTCGGACAGTATAACTATGGCTACACCTTC

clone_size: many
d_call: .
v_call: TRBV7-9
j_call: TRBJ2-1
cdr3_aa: CASTPALGRATYNEQFF
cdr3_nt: TGTGCCAGCACCCCGGCTCTAGGCAGGGCAACTTACAATGAGCAGTTCTTC

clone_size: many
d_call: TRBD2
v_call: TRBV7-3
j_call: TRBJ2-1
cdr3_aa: CASSRRTSGYNEQFF
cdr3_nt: TGTGCCAGCAGCCGACGGACTAGCGGATACAATGAGCAGTTCTTC

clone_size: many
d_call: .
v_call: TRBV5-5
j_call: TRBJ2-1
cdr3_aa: CASSFQGSYNEQFF
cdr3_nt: TGTGCCAGCAGCTTCCAGGGCTCCTACAATGAGCAGTTCTTC

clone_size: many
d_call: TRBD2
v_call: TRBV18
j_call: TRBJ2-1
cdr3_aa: CASSQRLAGDDNEQFF
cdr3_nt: TGTGCCAGCTCGCAAAGACTAGCGGGAGATGACAATGAGCAGTTCTTC

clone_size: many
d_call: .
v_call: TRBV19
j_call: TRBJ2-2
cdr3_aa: CASSEQGYGELFF
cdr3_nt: TGTGCCAGTAGTGAACAGGGATACGGGGAGCTGTTTTTT

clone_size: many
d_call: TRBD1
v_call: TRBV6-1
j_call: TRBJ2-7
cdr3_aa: CAIGAGQGAYEQYF
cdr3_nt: TGTGCTATTGGGGCCGGACAGGGGGCCTACGAGCAGTACTTC

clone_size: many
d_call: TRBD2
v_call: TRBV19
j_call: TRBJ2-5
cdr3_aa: CASSTSGGAETQYF
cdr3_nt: TGTGCCAGTAGTACTAGCGGGGGGGCCGAGACCCAGTACTTC

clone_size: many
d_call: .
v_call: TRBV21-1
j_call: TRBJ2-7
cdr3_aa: CASSTFYRDRGHYEQYF
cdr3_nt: TGTGCCAGCAGCACCTTCTACCGGGACAGGGGGCATTACGAGCAGTACTTC

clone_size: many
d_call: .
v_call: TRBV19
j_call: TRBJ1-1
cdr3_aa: CASSIGGTRYEAFF
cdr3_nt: TGTGCCAGTAGTATAGGAGGGACACGCTATGAAGCTTTCTTT

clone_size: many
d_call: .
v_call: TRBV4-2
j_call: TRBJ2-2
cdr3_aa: CASSQDGRGSTGELFF
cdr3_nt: TGTGCCAGCAGCCAAGATGGCAGGGGAAGTACCGGGGAGCTGTTTTTT

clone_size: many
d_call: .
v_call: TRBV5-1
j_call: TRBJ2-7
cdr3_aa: CASSPRGIEQYF
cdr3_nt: TGCGCCAGCAGCCCACGAGGGATCGAGCAGTACTTC

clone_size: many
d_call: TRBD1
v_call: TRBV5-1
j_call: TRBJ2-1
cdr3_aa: CASSRGQGGSYNEQFF
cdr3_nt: TGCGCCAGCAGTCGCGGACAGGGGGGCTCCTACAATGAGCAGTTCTTC

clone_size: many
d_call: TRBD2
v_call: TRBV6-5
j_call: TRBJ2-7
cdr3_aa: CASSSHGTRENEQYF
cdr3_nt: TGTGCCAGCAGTTCCCACGGGACTAGGGAGAACGAGCAGTACTTC

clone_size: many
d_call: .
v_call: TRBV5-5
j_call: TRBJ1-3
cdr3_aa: CASSLAGPGNTIYF
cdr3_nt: TGTGCCAGCAGCTTGGCAGGGCCTGGAAACACCATATATTTT

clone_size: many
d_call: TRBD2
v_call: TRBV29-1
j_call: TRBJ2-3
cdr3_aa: CSVRAGGPSDTQYF
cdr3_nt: TGCAGCGTTAGGGCGGGAGGGCCTTCAGATACGCAGTATTTT

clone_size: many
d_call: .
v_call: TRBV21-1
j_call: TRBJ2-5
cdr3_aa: CASNPGPTGPGETQYF
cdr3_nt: TGTGCCAGCAACCCAGGCCCGACAGGCCCGGGGGAGACCCAGTACTTC

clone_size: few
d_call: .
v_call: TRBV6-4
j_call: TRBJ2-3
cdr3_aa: CASSESMGSTDAQYF
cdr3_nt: TGTGCCAGCAGTGAATCGATGGGCAGCACAGATGCGCAGTATTTT

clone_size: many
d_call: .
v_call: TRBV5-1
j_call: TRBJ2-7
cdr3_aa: CASSLTPTDLYEQYF
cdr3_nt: TGCGCCAGCAGCTTGACCCCGACGGACTTGTACGAGCAGTACTTC

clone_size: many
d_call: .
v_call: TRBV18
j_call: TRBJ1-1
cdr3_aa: CASSPAGKNTEAFF
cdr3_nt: TGTGCCAGCTCACCCGCAGGGAAGAACACTGAAGCTTTCTTT

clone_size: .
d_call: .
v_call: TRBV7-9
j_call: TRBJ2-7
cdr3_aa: CASSLAGQDGYEQYF
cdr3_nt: TGTGCCAGCAGCTTAGCGGGGCAGGATGGGTACGAGCAGTACTTC

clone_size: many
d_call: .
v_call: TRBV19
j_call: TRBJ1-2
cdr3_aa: CASHTRGGRGYTF
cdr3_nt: TGTGCCAGCCATACCCGCGGGGGGCGAGGCTACACCTTC

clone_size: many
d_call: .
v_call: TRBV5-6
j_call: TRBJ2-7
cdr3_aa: CASSLTGSSYEQYF
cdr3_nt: TGTGCCAGCAGCCTGACGGGATCCTCCTACGAGCAGTACTTC

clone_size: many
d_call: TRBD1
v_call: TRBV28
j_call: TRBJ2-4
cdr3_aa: CASSLGQVSIQYF
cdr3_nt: TGTGCCAGCAGCCTGGGACAGGTTTCCATTCAGTACTTC

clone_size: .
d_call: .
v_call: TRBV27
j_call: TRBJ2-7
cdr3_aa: CASAPGPSSYEQYF
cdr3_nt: TGTGCCAGCGCCCCCGGCCCTAGCTCCTACGAGCAGTACTTC

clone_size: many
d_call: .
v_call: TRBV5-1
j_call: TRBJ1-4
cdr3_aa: CASSLGRLEKLFF
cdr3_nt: TGCGCCAGCAGCTTGGGTAGACTTGAAAAACTGTTTTTT

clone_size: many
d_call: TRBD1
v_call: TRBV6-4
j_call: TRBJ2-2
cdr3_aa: CASSPGQGNTGELFF
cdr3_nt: TGTGCCAGCAGCCCGGGACAGGGTAACACCGGGGAGCTGTTTTTT

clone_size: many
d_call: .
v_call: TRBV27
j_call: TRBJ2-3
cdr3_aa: CASSWSTIPDTQYF
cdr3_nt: TGTGCCAGCAGTTGGTCGACAATCCCAGATACGCAGTATTTT

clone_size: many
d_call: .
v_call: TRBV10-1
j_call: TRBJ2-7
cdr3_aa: CASSERGNEQYF
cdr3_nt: TGCGCCAGCAGTGAAAGGGGGAACGAGCAGTACTTC

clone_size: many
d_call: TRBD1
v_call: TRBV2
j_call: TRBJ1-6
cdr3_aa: CASSPTGGSPLHF
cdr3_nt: TGTGCCAGCAGTCCTACAGGGGGCTCACCCCTCCACTTT

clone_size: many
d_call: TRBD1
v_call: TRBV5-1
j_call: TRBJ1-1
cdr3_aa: CASTPGGAKDFRNTEAFF
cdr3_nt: TGCGCCAGCACCCCAGGGGGCGCGAAAGATTTCAGGAACACTGAAGCTTTCTTT

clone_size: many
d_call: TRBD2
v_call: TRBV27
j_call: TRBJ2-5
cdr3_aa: CASSLSPGGLVTQYF
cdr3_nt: TGTGCCAGCAGTTTATCGCCGGGAGGTTTGGTGACCCAGTACTTC

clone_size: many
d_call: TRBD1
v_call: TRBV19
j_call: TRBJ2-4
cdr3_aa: CASSRRDRDPKNIQYF
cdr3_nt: TGTGCCAGTAGTCGCCGGGACAGGGATCCCAAAAACATTCAGTACTTC

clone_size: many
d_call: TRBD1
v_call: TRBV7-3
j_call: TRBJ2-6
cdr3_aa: CASSPRQGALAGANVLTF
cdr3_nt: TGTGCCAGCAGCCCGCGACAGGGGGCGCTGGCTGGGGCCAACGTCCTGACTTTC

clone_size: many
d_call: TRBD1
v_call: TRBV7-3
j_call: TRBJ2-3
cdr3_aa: CASSPGGAGTDTQYF
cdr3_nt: TGTGCCAGCAGCCCAGGGGGCGCCGGCACAGATACGCAGTATTTT